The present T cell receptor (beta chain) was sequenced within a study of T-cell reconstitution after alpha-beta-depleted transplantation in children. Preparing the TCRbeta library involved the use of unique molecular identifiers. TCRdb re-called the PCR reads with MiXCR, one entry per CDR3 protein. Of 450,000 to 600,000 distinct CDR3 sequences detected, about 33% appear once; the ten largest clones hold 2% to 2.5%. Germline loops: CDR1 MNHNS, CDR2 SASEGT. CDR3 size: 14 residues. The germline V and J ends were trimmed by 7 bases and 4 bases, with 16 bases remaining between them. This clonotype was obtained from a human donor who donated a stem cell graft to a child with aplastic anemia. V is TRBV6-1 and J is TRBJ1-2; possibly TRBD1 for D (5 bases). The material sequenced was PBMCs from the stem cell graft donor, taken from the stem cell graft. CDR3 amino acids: CASTPPGGPYGYTF. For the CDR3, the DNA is TGTGCCAGCACCCCACCGGGGGGACCCTATGGCTACACCTTC.